The 23 T cell receptor beta chains presented below share a single source sample, sequenced in a study of OX40 agonist ivuxolimab in advanced cancers. Only in-frame clones appear in the TCRdb table, and some are missing; sequencing was by immunoSEQ multiplex PCR. The data show more than 95,000 clones, 94% seen once. Sequenced material: CD4+ or CD8+ T cells sorted from blood, taken in a trial of the OX40 agonist ivuxolimab. These receptors all come from an adult with an advanced solid tumor such as melanoma, head and neck, liver or kidney cancer.

The J gene is TRBJ2-3, the V gene TRBV29-1; possible D gene TRBD1, 5 bases. Trimming removed 0 bases from V and 10 bases from J, with 11 bases in between. This CDR3 spans 12 amino acids. Germline assignment: CDR1 SQVTM and CDR2 ANQGSEA. DNA of the CDR3: TGCAGCGTTGAAGAAGGGGTCAATCCGCAGTATTTT. This codes for CSVEEGVNPQYF.

V usage is TRBV18 and J usage is TRBJ1-2, with D possibly matching TRBD1 (6 bases). The V end was cut by 6 bases, the J end by 3 bases, with 14 bases between. The CDR3 totals 14 residues. Per germline, CDR1 KGHSH and CDR2 LQKENI. The CDR3 DNA reads as TGTGCCAGCTCGTCTAAACAGGGCGACTATGGCTACACCTTC. Protein: CASSSKQGDYGYTF.

The chain carries TRBV28 and TRBJ2-4; 7 bases fit TRBD1. V gave up 4 bases and J gave up 5 bases; unmatched junction bases: 17. The CDR3 loop spans 18 amino acids. Germline loops: CDR1 MDHEN, CDR2 SYDVKM. The CDR3 region has the DNA TGTGCCAGCAGTTCCTTCGACAGGGAGAGCGTCACCCAAAACATTCAGTACTTC. Protein sequence: CASSSFDRESVTQNIQYF. Supplemented by reference TRBV28 and TRBJ2-4, the full variable domain reads DVKVTQSSRYLVKRTGEKVFLECVQDMDHENMFWYRQDPGLGLRLIYFSYDVKMKEKGDIPEGYSVSREKKERFSLILESASTNQTSMYLCASSSFDRESVTQNIQYFGAGTRLSVL.

The chain is built from TRBV7-3 and TRBJ2-1, with TRBD2 matching over 7 bases. Per the germline V gene, CDR1 is SGHTA and CDR2 is FQGTGA. This CDR3 has 18 residues. The junction had 8 bases not matched to a gene; V was cut back by 0 bases and J by 0 bases. CDR3 protein: CASSLTRERGSSYNEQFF. The CDR3 nucleotides read TGTGCCAGCAGCTTAACGCGAGAGCGGGGAAGCTCCTACAATGAGCAGTTCTTC. Full variable domain (outside the CDR3, taken from reference TRBV7-3 and TRBJ2-1): GAGVSQTPSNKVTEKGKYVELRCDPISGHTALYWYRQSLGQGPEFLIYFQGTGAADDSGLPNDRFFAVRPEGSVSTLKIQRTERGDSAVYLCASSLTRERGSSYNEQFFGPGTRLTVL.

The CDR3 nucleotides are TGTGCCAGCAGCTTAGCGGTTTTAGGGCGGACTGAAGCTTTCTTT. It codes for CASSLAVLGRTEAFF. V and J are TRBV7-2 and TRBJ1-1; D gene unclear. This CDR3 contains 15 residues. CDR1 and CDR2 (germline): SGHTA, FQGNSA. V lost 0 bases, J lost 5 bases, and 13 bases lay in between.

This chain uses TRBV2 with TRBJ1-4; possibly TRBD1 for D (5 bases). Germline assignment: CDR1 SNHLY and CDR2 FYNNEI. V lost 6 bases and J lost 5, with 10 bases in between. This CDR3 contains 13 residues. Written as DNA, the CDR3 is TGTGCCAGCAGAAGGGGCGAGAATGAAAAACTGTTTTTT. It is translated as CASRRGENEKLFF.

The chain links TRBV27 to TRBJ2-7; TRBD1 agrees at 9 bases. Germline V gene lookup returns CDR1 MNHEY and CDR2 SMNVEV (reference sequence). CDR3 length equals 16 residues. V trimming: 5 bases; J trimming: 6 bases; junction bases outside the gene matches: 14. The CDR3 bases are TGTGCCAGCAGTCGGGATTGGGGGGACAGGGCTCCCGAGCAGTACTTC. It is translated as CASSRDWGDRAPEQYF.

This chain uses TRBV18 with TRBJ2-7; TRBD2 matches at 10 bases. The junction had 10 bases not matched to a gene; V was cut back by 2 bases and J by 6 bases. The CDR3 has 16 amino acids. CDR1 and CDR2 (germline): KGHSH, LQKENI. CDR3 sequence (DNA): TGTGCCAGCTCACCAGGTGGCGAACTAGCGGGGACCGAGCAGTACTTC. Protein: CASSPGGELAGTEQYF. Combining the CDR3 with reference TRBV18 and TRBJ2-7 gives the whole variable domain NAGVMQNPRHLVRRRGQEARLRCSPMKGHSHVYWYRQLPEEGLKFMVYLQKENIIDESGMPKERFSAEFPKEGPSILRIQQVVRGDSAAYFCASSPGGELAGTEQYFGPGTRLTVT.

This chain joins TRBV7-9 and TRBJ2-1; D is uncertain. Trimming removed 2 bases from V and 7 bases from J, with 3 bases in between. The CDR3 loop spans 11 amino acids. The germline gives CDR1 SEHNR, CDR2 FQNEAQ (reference sequence). The CDR3 spells CASSLLNEQFF. The CDR3 bases are TGTGCCAGCAGCTTATTGAATGAGCAGTTCTTC.

This sequence joins TRBV18 and TRBJ2-2, with 7 bases identical to TRBD2. V trimming: 4 bases; J trimming: 5 bases; junction bases outside the gene matches: 10. Germline lookup yields CDR1 KGHSH and CDR2 LQKENI. This CDR3 has 16 residues. In DNA, the CDR3 is TGTGCCAGCTCACAGCCCTGGCGGGAGAGGACCGGGGAGCTGTTTTTT. Translated: CASSQPWRERTGELFF.

This chain uses TRBV4-1 with TRBJ1-1, with 7 bases aligning to TRBD1. The CDR3 is made up of 13 amino acids. J lost 2 bases, V lost 6 bases, and 3 bases had no gene match. CDR1 and CDR2 from the germline V gene are MGHRA and YSYEKL. CDR3 sequence: CASRTGTNTEAFF. The CDR3 DNA sequence: TGCGCCAGCAGGACAGGGACAAACACTGAAGCTTTCTTT.

As regards this clone: The same CDR3 also results from other DNA sequences found in this sample. J is TRBJ2-7 and V is TRBV6-5, with D unclear. Between the trimmed V and J ends, which lost 5 bases and 4 bases, there was a span of 6 bases. Germline assignment: CDR1 MNHEY and CDR2 SVGAGI. There are 11 residues in the CDR3. The CDR3 here is CASSRGYEQYF. The CDR3 DNA reads TGTGCCAGCAGTCGAGGATACGAGCAGTACTTC.

V is TRBV5-4 and J is TRBJ1-4; D is unclear. Germline V gene lookup returns CDR1 SGHNT and CDR2 YYREEE (reference sequence). This CDR3 contains 14 residues. V was clipped by 0 bases and J by 5 bases, with 8 bases between them. The CDR3 reads CASSLVGFNEKLFF. CDR3 nucleotides: TGTGCCAGCAGCTTGGTAGGGTTCAATGAAAAACTGTTTTTT.

V gene TRBV18 combines with J gene TRBJ1-5; D is perhaps TRBD1 (5 bases). The CDR3 extends over 15 amino acids. The V and J ends lost 3 bases and 2 bases respectively, with 11 bases between them. The germline CDR1 and CDR2 sequences are KGHSH and LQKENI. In nucleotides, the CDR3 is TGTGCCAGCTCACCGGGTCTAGGGGGCAATCAGCCCCAGCATTTT. Translated: CASSPGLGGNQPQHF.

The rearrangement uses TRBV4-2 and TRBJ1-4; TRBD1 might be the D (5 bases). CDR1 and CDR2 (germline): LGHNA, YNFKEQ. V was cut by 1 base and J by 4 bases, with 22 bases left in between. CDR3 size: 19 residues. The CDR3 DNA is TGTGCCAGCAGCCAAGCTCATAGAAGGGGAGGTTTGGTTAATGAAAAACTGTTTTTT. Its translation is CASSQAHRRGGLVNEKLFF.

J is TRBJ2-7 and V is TRBV28; D unresolved. With 7 bases removed from V and 6 bases from J, the gap between germline ends came to 13 bases. The CDR3 runs 12 residues. The germline V gene has CDR1 MDHEN and CDR2 SYDVKM. DNA of the CDR3: TGTGCCAGCACCCCATCCCCCCGCGAGCAGTACTTC. It encodes CASTPSPREQYF.

V gene TRBV5-6 combines with J gene TRBJ1-1, with D tentatively TRBD1 (5 bases). The CDR3 has 15 residues. V shed 1 base and J shed 3 bases, with 13 bases lying between them. Germline loops: CDR1 SGHDT, CDR2 YYEEEE. CDR3 nucleotide sequence: TGTGCCAGCAGCTTGTCCAGGGTCTGGGACACTGAAGCTTTCTTT. This translates into CASSLSRVWDTEAFF.

The chain carries TRBV7-2 and TRBJ2-2; D is undetermined. The CDR3 covers 14 residues. Between the trimmed V and J ends, which lost 1 base and 5 bases, there was a span of 8 bases. Germline CDR1 is SGHTA and CDR2 is FQGNSA. CDR3 in amino acids: CASSLEYGTGELFF. As DNA, the CDR3 is TGTGCCAGCAGCTTAGAGTACGGGACCGGGGAGCTGTTTTTT.

This rearrangement joins TRBV5-1 to TRBJ1-5; D may be TRBD1 (5 bases). CDR1 SGHRS and CDR2 YFSETQ come from the germline V gene. This CDR3 contains 12 residues. V lost 4 bases and J lost 7, with 9 bases in between. The CDR3 DNA sequence: TGCGCCAGCAGCCTGGGACCCCAGCCCCAGCATTTT. Protein sequence: CASSLGPQPQHF.

The rearrangement joins TRBV15 to TRBJ2-5; a possible D gene is TRBD1 (6 bases). Per germline, CDR1 LNHNV and CDR2 YYDKDF (reference sequence). The CDR3 sequence is 14 residues long. Trimming shortened V by 0 bases and J by 3 bases, and 8 bases separated the two germline ends. CDR3 coding DNA: TGTGCCACCAGCAGAGACACAGGGAAAGAGACCCAGTACTTC. As protein: CATSRDTGKETQYF.

The chain has TRBV11-2 and TRBJ2-2; the D gene is possibly TRBD1 (6 bases). With 6 bases removed from V and 2 bases from J, the gap between germline ends came to 16 bases. The CDR3 totals 16 residues. Per the germline V gene, CDR1 is SGHAT and CDR2 is FQNNGV. CDR3 in DNA: TGTGCCAGCAGGAAACACAGGGCGTCAAACACCGGGGAGCTGTTTTTT. Its protein is CASRKHRASNTGELFF.

CDR3 nucleotide sequence: TGTGCCAGCAGCCCGGGACACCTTAGCAATCAGCCCCAGCATTTT. Its protein is CASSPGHLSNQPQHF. The chain combines TRBV5-6 with TRBJ1-5, with D tentatively TRBD1 (6 bases). The V gene lost 4 bases and the J gene lost 0 bases, with 11 bases spanning the gap. The CDR3 loop spans 15 amino acids. Germline-derived CDR1 and CDR2 are SGHDT and YYEEEE.

V and J are TRBV7-9 and TRBJ1-2; TRBD1 matches at 8 bases. The CDR3 length is 16 residues. The ends lost 1 base at V and 1 base at J; junction bases unmatched: 5. Per germline, CDR1 SEHNR and CDR2 FQNEAQ (reference sequence). The CDR3 loop reads CASSLGQGLDNYGYTF. CDR3 bases: TGTGCCAGCAGCTTAGGACAGGGGCTCGATAACTATGGCTACACCTTC.